This entry lists 21 T cell receptor beta chains sequenced from one sample in a study of regulatory T cells in long-lasting Graves disease. Building of the TCR beta libraries involved iRepertoire HTBI primers and Arm-PCR of CDR3 regions. Each CDR3 protein is one row after TCRdb ran MiXCR on the multiplex PCR reads. The data contain over 650,000 distinct CDR3 sequences, roughly 30% of them seen just once; the ten biggest clones take up around 42%. The time point is: persistent/refractory GD, antithyroid drugs over 5 years with positive TRAb. Extracted RNA from PBMCs served as the source of the TCR library. The sample was peripheral blood mononuclear cells (PBMCs), taken when the disease was refractory, from a patient treated with antithyroid drugs. The receptors here all came from a female donor with Graves disease.

This clonotype was detected many times. The rearrangement links TRBV28 to TRBJ1-2; 9 bases match TRBD1. The germline V gene encodes CDR1 MDHEN and CDR2 SYDVKM. Losses at the gene ends were 5 bases for V and 7 bases for J; bases not matched to a gene: 5. This CDR3 spans 13 amino acids. The CDR3 DNA sequence: TGTGCCAGCAGTCCAGGGACAGGGCTTGGCTACACCTTC. Translating it yields CASSPGTGLGYTF.

This clonotype appeared a few times. The chain recombines TRBV20-1 with TRBJ1-3; D uncertain. There are 12 residues in the CDR3. Trimming removed 3 bases from V and 8 bases from J, with 11 bases in between. Germline V CDR1 and CDR2: DFQATT, SNEGSKA (reference sequence). For the CDR3, the DNA is TGCAGTGCTAGTACCAGCGTGGACACCATATATTTT. Protein: CSASTSVDTIYF.

This clonotype has just a few counts. CDR3 protein: CSALGQLNTEAFF. The CDR3 region has the DNA TGCAGTGCTTTAGGACAGCTGAACACTGAAGCTTTCTTT. The rearrangement uses TRBV20-1 and TRBJ1-1, with TRBD1 as a possible D gene (6 bases). This CDR3 comprises 13 residues. Trimming stripped 5 bases from V and 0 bases from J, with 10 bases between. Germline V gene data show CDR1 as DFQATT and CDR2 as SNEGSKA (reference sequence).

The chain recombines TRBV18 with TRBJ1-1, with no clear D. V lost 1 base and J lost 3, with 15 bases in between. CDR3 size: 16 residues. Germline V lookup: CDR1 KGHSH, CDR2 LQKENI. This CDR3 is CASSPRALGGDTEAFF. DNA for the CDR3: TGTGCCAGCTCACCACGGGCCCTCGGTGGCGACACTGAAGCTTTCTTT.

The chain joins TRBV12-3 or TRBV12-4 to TRBJ2-5, with a possible D match to TRBD1 (6 bases). The CDR3 runs to 14 residues. The V end lost 1 base, the J end lost 3 bases, and 9 bases lay between the germline ends. DNA of the CDR3: TGTGCCAGCAGTTTAGTGGGGGCAGAAGAGACCCAGTACTTC. Translated, it gives CASSLVGAEETQYF.

This clonotype was seen many times. The chain joins TRBV6-9 to TRBJ1-2; D remains unclear. This CDR3 spans 13 amino acids. V shed 3 bases and J shed 6 bases, with 11 bases lying between them. The germline gives CDR1 MNHGY, CDR2 SVAAGI. CDR3 in amino acids: CASSYEGIDGYTF. Written as DNA, the CDR3 is TGTGCCAGCAGTTACGAAGGGATTGATGGCTACACCTTC.

The chain is built from TRBV6-2 or TRBV6-3 and TRBJ1-2, with TRBD1 matching 7 bases. V lost 0 bases to trimming and J lost 0 bases; unmatched junction nucleotides: 7. Germline V gives CDR1 MNHEY, CDR2 SVGEGT. This CDR3 comprises 17 residues. CDR3: CASSYSTGDSPNYGYTF. Here the CDR3 DNA reads TGTGCCAGCAGTTACTCGACGGGGGACAGTCCTAACTATGGCTACACCTTC.

This clonotype has only a few counts. DNA of the CDR3: TGTGCCACCAGCAGAGATGGGAGCACCCATCAGCCCCAGCATTTT. Translated: CATSRDGSTHQPQHF. V usage is TRBV15 and J usage is TRBJ1-5; D gene unclear. V was clipped by 0 bases and J by 5 bases, with 11 bases between them. The CDR3 loop spans 15 amino acids. From germline, CDR1 is LNHNV and CDR2 YYDKDF (reference sequence).

This clonotype was recorded at least ten times. The V call is TRBV11-1, the J call TRBJ2-7; 9 positions match TRBD1. The CDR3 sequence is 15 residues long. CDR1 is SGHAT, CDR2 FQDESV, per germline (reference sequence). Losses at the gene ends were 5 bases for V and 3 bases for J; bases not matched to a gene: 8. The CDR3 bases are TGTGCCAGCAGCAGGACGGGACAGGGAATCTACGAGCAGTACTTC. Translating gives CASSRTGQGIYEQYF.

The chain uses TRBV5-1 and TRBJ1-1; the D gene is possibly TRBD1 (5 bases). V shed 4 bases and J shed 0 bases, with 13 bases lying between them. There are 15 residues in the CDR3. Germline V gives CDR1 SGHRS, CDR2 YFSETQ. The CDR3 nucleotides are TGCGCCAGCAGCGACACGGGGCGCATGAACACTGAAGCTTTCTTT. Protein sequence: CASSDTGRMNTEAFF.

In this sample, this clonotype turned up a few times. V and J are TRBV7-3 and TRBJ2-7, with 8 bases fitting TRBD1. The germline gives CDR1 SGHTA, CDR2 FQGTGA. V was pared by 2 bases and J by 0 bases, with 3 bases of the junction left unmatched. The length of the CDR3 is 15 residues. The DNA of the CDR3 is TGTGCCAGCAGCTTACAGGGACAGGACTCCTACGAGCAGTACTTC. Residues: CASSLQGQDSYEQYF.

The J gene is TRBJ1-4, the V gene TRBV25-1; weak D call: TRBD1 (5 bases). V was pared by 2 bases and J by 3 bases, with 13 bases between. Per the germline V gene, CDR1 is MGHDK and CDR2 is SYGVNS. The CDR3 is made up of 16 amino acids. This CDR3 reads CASSERVSGANEKLFF. The CDR3 nucleotides are TGTGCCAGCAGTGAAAGAGTTTCGGGGGCTAATGAAAAACTGTTTTTT.

This clonotype was detected only a few times. The chain uses TRBV29-1 and TRBJ1-5, with D unresolved. Between the trimmed V and J ends, which lost 0 bases and 3 bases, there was a span of 3 bases. The germline V gene has CDR1 SQVTM and CDR2 ANQGSEA. The CDR3 loop spans 12 amino acids. CDR3 region: CSVEEANQPQHF. The CDR3 coding sequence is TGCAGCGTTGAAGAGGCCAATCAGCCCCAGCATTTT.

This clonotype has ten or more counts. The chain employs TRBV28 and TRBJ1-5, with 8 nucleotides matching TRBD1. The CDR3 loop spans 16 amino acids. CDR1 and CDR2 from the germline V gene are MDHEN and SYDVKM. Trimming removed 5 bases from V and 1 base from J; junction bases left unmatched: 7. CDR3 nucleotide sequence: TGTGCCAGCAGTAAGGACAGGGTTAACAGCAATCAGCCCCAGCATTTT. Translation: CASSKDRVNSNQPQHF.

The chain recombines TRBV6-1 with TRBJ1-1; no firm D call. Deletions cut 3 bases from V and 4 bases from J, with 12 bases between. There are 14 residues in the CDR3. CDR1 and CDR2 (germline): MNHNS, SASEGT. The CDR3 nucleotides read TGTGCCAGCAGTGACCCCCTAAAGGCCACTGAAGCTTTCTTT. It is translated as CASSDPLKATEAFF.

This chain uses TRBV7-2 with TRBJ2-7; 11 bases are a match to TRBD2. Germline V gene lookup returns CDR1 SGHTA and CDR2 FQGNSA. There are 14 residues in the CDR3. V trimming: 5 bases; J trimming: 5 bases; junction bases outside the gene matches: 5. The CDR3 nucleotides read TGTGCCAGCAGCCCGACTAGCGGGAACCACGAGCAGTACTTC. Protein sequence: CASSPTSGNHEQYF.

Only a few counts were recorded for this clonotype. This sequence joins TRBV11-2 and TRBJ2-5; D is undetermined. V was shortened by 1 base and J by 3 bases, with 12 bases between the two germline ends. The CDR3 sequence is 15 residues long. Germline V gene lookup returns CDR1 SGHAT and CDR2 FQNNGV. The CDR3 loop reads CASSLGGQRKETQYF. In DNA, the CDR3 is TGTGCCAGCAGCTTAGGCGGTCAGCGAAAAGAGACCCAGTACTTC.

The chain has TRBV11-1 and TRBJ2-1; TRBD2 agrees at 9 bases. Germline V CDR1 and CDR2: SGHAT, FQDESV (reference sequence). The CDR3 extends over 18 amino acids. V trimming: 5 bases; J trimming: 9 bases; junction bases outside the gene matches: 20. The chain's CDR3 is CASSPGTSPGGLLGEQFF. CDR3 sequence (DNA): TGTGCCAGCAGCCCCGGGACTAGCCCGGGAGGTTTGTTGGGTGAGCAGTTCTTC.

As concerns this clonotype: Given a much more abundant clone one base away, this may be a read error. The rearrangement links TRBV12-3 or TRBV12-4 to TRBJ1-2; the D is unclear. With 5 bases removed from V and 8 bases from J, the gap between germline ends came to 21 bases. The CDR3 sequence is 15 residues long. As DNA, the CDR3 is TGTGCCAGCAGTCAACAGAGCAGGATGGTTGGAGGCTACACCTTC. Protein product: CASSQQSRMVGGYTF.

There are a few counts of this clonotype. The CDR3 here is CASSPLWTADTEAFF. As DNA, the CDR3 is TGTGCCAGCAGCCCCCTTTGGACGGCGGACACTGAAGCTTTCTTT. The chain joins TRBV5-5 to TRBJ1-1, with D unclear. V lost 4 bases, J lost 3 bases, and 16 bases lay in between. The CDR3 runs 15 residues. In germline, CDR1 is SGHKS, CDR2 YYEKEE (reference sequence).

This clonotype was seen more than once but under ten times. The genes are TRBV20-1 and TRBJ2-7; D is possibly TRBD1 or TRBD2 (5 bases each). CDR1 DFQATT and CDR2 SNEGSKA come from the germline V gene (reference sequence). This CDR3 is 16 amino acids long. The ends were cut back, 5 bases at V and 2 bases at J, with 22 bases in the middle. The CDR3 nucleotides read TGCAGTGCTTCCCTGTCCGGGCCCCGAGGGGCCTACGAGCAGTACTTC. It codes for CSASLSGPRGAYEQYF.